Here is one T cell receptor beta chain with its context. Its antigen remains unknown. Reverse transcribing all isolated RNA meant expressed TCRB transcripts were sequenced. Produced via immunoSEQ multiplex PCR; TCRdb's table is partial and in-frame only. Among 120,000 or so clones listed, roughly 17% were seen once. There was one heparinised blood draw per donor, averaging about 100 mL. The sample belongs to a study of beta chain features in type 1 diabetes. General study findings and limits: In these data, an HLA type influence on TCRB rearrangement remained unresolved. There were fewer insertions and more deletions at the VDJ junctions of type 1 diabetes patients. When Type 1 diabetes patients were examined, their TCRB CDR3s proved moderately but significantly shorter in all four CD4+ subsets. Relative to healthy donors, patients appeared to have naive, central memory and Treg TCRB repertoires that were more similar.

This CDR3 spans 18 amino acids. Looked up from germline, CDR1 is LGHNA and CDR2 is YNFKEQ. V was shortened by 0 bases and J by 5 bases, with 20 bases between the two germline ends. The gene calls are TRBV4-2 and TRBJ2-1, with D unresolved. The sample taken for sequencing was central memory CD4+ T cells from blood. This TCR came from a man between 18 and 29 years old with type 1 diabetes. CDR3 amino acids: CASSQDLRWVAGHNEQFF. CDR3 nucleotides: TGTGCCAGCAGCCAAGATTTGCGATGGGTCGCCGGCCACAATGAGCAGTTCTTC.